This T cell receptor beta chain was captured in a study of vaccination effects on CD4 cells after COVID-19. Study-wide context: Of the BNT162b2 and mRNA-1273 vaccines, participants received two doses of one or the other.

Antigen-specific CD4+ T cell clonotypes were called by their expansion after viral peptide-pool culture in ViraFEST. Isolating CD4+ T cells followed roughly ten days of culture. Vaccine recipients, nucleocapsid antibody negative, had no prior SARS-CoV-2 infection. Half-medium changes using IL-2 medium occurred on days 3 and 7. A note on this clone: Its target is not known. Within the sample, other DNA sequences also encode this same CDR3.

The CDR3 contains 15 residues. Trimming shortened V by 1 base and J by 2 bases, and 9 bases separated the two germline ends. Per the germline V gene, CDR1 is SGHRS and CDR2 is YFSETQ. The assay was immunoSEQ multiplex PCR, and TCRdb's table has in-frame clones only and misses some. The table has tens of thousands of clones, over 65% seen once. This chain uses TRBV5-1 with TRBJ2-2, with unresolved D. The origin of this receptor is a human donor who received a COVID-19 vaccine. The sequences come from CD4+ T cells from PBMCs cultured with HCoV-OC43 spike peptides, collected before COVID-19 vaccination. The subset: HCoV-OC43 spike overlapping peptide pool stimulation. CDR3 coding DNA: TGCGCCAGCAGCTTGCAGACACTTAACACCGGGGAGCTGTTTTTT. Protein: CASSLQTLNTGELFF. Looking up the rest from reference TRBV5-1 and TRBJ2-2 gives the full variable domain: KAGVTQTPRYLIKTRGQQVTLSCSPISGHRSVSWYQQTPGQGLQFLFEYFSETQRNKGNFPGRFSGRQFSNSRSEMNVSTLELGDSALYLCASSLQTLNTGELFFGEGSRLTVL.